A selection of T cell receptor beta chains follows, all from one sample in a study of regulatory T cells in long-lasting Graves disease. TCRdb re-derived calls from the multiplex PCR reads in MiXCR, one entry per CDR3 protein. The sample lists hundreds of thousands of distinct CDR3 sequences, around 11% occurring once. The same data also went into a second study, on T cells in Graves' hyperthyroidism and ophthalmopathy.

Sequencing used peripheral blood mononuclear cells (PBMCs), obtained at new diagnosis, from a patient treated with antithyroid drugs. Receptors were obtained from a woman aged 30 to 39 with Graves disease. Both conserved end residues are part of each CDR3. Each record gives: CDR3 protein, J gene, V gene, CDR3 length.

cdr3_aa: CASSLRSAGSYEQFF; j_call: TRBJ2-1; v_call: TRBV11-3; cdr3_length: 15
cdr3_aa: CSGGTVNYGYTF; j_call: TRBJ1-2; v_call: TRBV29-1; cdr3_length: 12
cdr3_aa: CASSLAQRWDQRDNEQFF; j_call: TRBJ2-1; v_call: TRBV7-9; cdr3_length: 18
cdr3_aa: CSARDIEAGGDRGRYGYTF; j_call: TRBJ1-2; v_call: TRBV20-1; cdr3_length: 19
cdr3_aa: CASRPRQGVGNEQFF; j_call: TRBJ2-1; v_call: TRBV27; cdr3_length: 15
cdr3_aa: CASSARHRAILSGTEAFF; j_call: TRBJ1-1; v_call: TRBV13; cdr3_length: 18
cdr3_aa: CASSSPRTGASNNEQFF; j_call: TRBJ2-1; v_call: TRBV11-2; cdr3_length: 17
cdr3_aa: CSALIGQETQYF; j_call: TRBJ2-5; v_call: TRBV20-1; cdr3_length: 12
cdr3_aa: CASSRLLAGGPGGELFF; j_call: TRBJ2-2; v_call: TRBV14; cdr3_length: 17
cdr3_aa: CASSLVGTGSDEQYF; j_call: TRBJ2-7; v_call: TRBV5-5; cdr3_length: 15
cdr3_aa: CASSSGGSTDTQYF; j_call: TRBJ2-3; v_call: TRBV12-3/TRBV12-4; cdr3_length: 14
cdr3_aa: CASSERQRGVGTNF; j_call: TRBJ2-1; v_call: TRBV2; cdr3_length: 14
cdr3_aa: CASSLTQAEAFF; j_call: TRBJ1-1; v_call: TRBV7-9; cdr3_length: 12
cdr3_aa: CSVDRGRSAFF; j_call: TRBJ1-1; v_call: TRBV29-1; cdr3_length: 11
cdr3_aa: CASSLTPNEQFF; j_call: TRBJ2-1; v_call: TRBV7-3; cdr3_length: 12
cdr3_aa: CASRPRENTEAFF; j_call: TRBJ1-1; v_call: TRBV19; cdr3_length: 13
cdr3_aa: CASSPSVYQAYEQYF; j_call: TRBJ2-7; v_call: TRBV4-1; cdr3_length: 15
cdr3_aa: CASTFGGGAKNIQYF; j_call: TRBJ2-4; v_call: TRBV2; cdr3_length: 15
cdr3_aa: CSVDYSGSAYGYTF; j_call: TRBJ1-2; v_call: TRBV29-1; cdr3_length: 14
cdr3_aa: CSARDARSSGANVLTF; j_call: TRBJ2-6; v_call: TRBV20-1; cdr3_length: 16
cdr3_aa: CASSSGLAGVVQPYEQYF; j_call: TRBJ2-7; v_call: TRBV28; cdr3_length: 18
cdr3_aa: CASSFQANTEAFF; j_call: TRBJ1-1; v_call: TRBV5-1; cdr3_length: 13
cdr3_aa: CASSSYGGTEAFF; j_call: TRBJ1-1; v_call: TRBV7-9; cdr3_length: 13
cdr3_aa: CSAREEREGNEQFF; j_call: TRBJ2-1; v_call: TRBV20-1; cdr3_length: 14
cdr3_aa: CASSLNSVTDHEQYF; j_call: TRBJ2-7; v_call: TRBV12-3/TRBV12-4; cdr3_length: 15
cdr3_aa: CSARGGFQALYNEQFF; j_call: TRBJ2-1; v_call: TRBV20-1; cdr3_length: 16
cdr3_aa: CASSELENSPLHF; j_call: TRBJ1-6; v_call: TRBV2; cdr3_length: 13